Listed here are 19 T cell receptor beta chains from one sample, sequenced in a study of CXCR3-negative and CXCR3-positive naive CD8 T cells. Whole-study results and caveats: CXCR3-positive naive cells had more hydrophobic TRB CDR3s than CXCR3-negative naive cells.

No antigen has been identified for these receptors. UMI labels and 5' RACE were used to prepare the TRB cDNA libraries. Using the 5' RACE reads, TCRdb records one entry per CDR3 protein without DNA. This table holds some 140,000 distinct CDR3 sequences. Input material: naive CXCR3+ CD8+ T cells from blood. The subset denotes: CD45RO-CCR7+CD27+CD95- naive CD8+ T cells expressing CXCR3 (TNR3+). The receptors shown here come from a human donor in good health. Some clones in this sample may be carry-over from other donors' samples.

The chain joins TRBV5-5 to TRBJ2-3. Per germline, CDR1 SGHKS and CDR2 YYEKEE (reference sequence). This CDR3 comprises 15 residues. CDR3 in amino acids: CASSLGAFSTDTQYF.

V gene TRBV9 combines with J gene TRBJ2-7; TCRdb's D call, TRBD2, is unchecked because there is no DNA. Germline CDR1 SGDLS, CDR2 YYNGEE. The CDR3 is made up of 15 amino acids. CDR3 region: CASSAGTVAVYEQYF.

The gene calls are TRBV27 and TRBJ2-7; TCRdb's D call, TRBD1, is unchecked because there is no DNA. The CDR3 has 14 amino acids. Germline lookup yields CDR1 MNHEY and CDR2 SMNVEV (reference sequence). The CDR3 loop is CASSFGGTGNEQYF.

This rearrangement joins TRBV19 to TRBJ2-1; TCRdb names TRBD2, which stays unverified in the absence of DNA. The germline V gene encodes CDR1 LNHDA and CDR2 SQIVND (reference sequence). The CDR3 is 12 amino acids. CDR3 sequence reads: CASSIMRDEQFF.

The V call is TRBV19, the J call TRBJ2-7. Germline CDR1 and CDR2: LNHDA and SQIVND (reference sequence). This CDR3 has 13 residues. The CDR3 sequence: CASSIDGAYEQYF.

The rearrangement joins TRBV12-3 or TRBV12-4 to TRBJ1-2; no DNA is available, so the TRBD1 call from TCRdb remains unchecked. The CDR3 runs 14 residues. This CDR3 is CASRNTGGDYGYTF.

The chain uses TRBV20-1 and TRBJ2-7; checking the TCRdb D call of TRBD2 is not possible without DNA. Germline-derived CDR1 and CDR2 are DFQATT and SNEGSKA (reference sequence). The CDR3 has 13 residues. The CDR3 loop reads CSATRTSGGEQYF.

V and J are TRBV6-5 and TRBJ2-1; no DNA is available, so the TRBD1 call from TCRdb remains unchecked. The CDR3 sequence is 17 residues long. From germline, CDR1 is MNHEY and CDR2 SVGAGI. This CDR3 reads CASSSTGPGHGYNEQFF.

The chain uses TRBV15 and TRBJ2-2; TCRdb outputs TRBD1, but without DNA this stays unchecked. This CDR3 spans 14 amino acids. Germline assignment: CDR1 LNHNV and CDR2 YYDKDF (reference sequence). The CDR3 sequence is CATSSKGEPGELFF.

The chain couples TRBV7-9 to TRBJ2-3; the D gene TCRdb calls, TRBD1, cannot be checked with no DNA. Germline V lookup: CDR1 SEHNR, CDR2 FQNEAQ (reference sequence). The CDR3 contains 15 residues. CDR3 region: CASSLWAGGTDTQYF.

The rearrangement links TRBV7-9 to TRBJ2-7; TCRdb selects TRBD2, and the lack of DNA leaves this call unchecked. The CDR3 loop spans 12 amino acids. The germline CDR1 and CDR2 sequences are SEHNR and FQNEAQ (reference sequence). The CDR3 spells CASRFEGSEQYF.

This chain connects TRBV28 to TRBJ2-2; as DNA is missing, the TRBD2 call by TCRdb cannot be tested. The germline V gene has CDR1 MDHEN and CDR2 SYDVKM. The CDR3 has 18 residues. The CDR3 spells CASSPSLQRGAYTGELFF.

The rearrangement joins TRBV18 to TRBJ2-2; TCRdb picks TRBD2, but there is no DNA to check that call. In germline, CDR1 is KGHSH, CDR2 LQKENI. The CDR3 loop spans 13 amino acids. Here the CDR3 reads CASPTSSTGELFF.

The genes are TRBV7-9 and TRBJ2-1. Germline V gene sequence: CDR1 SEHNR, CDR2 FQNEAQ (reference sequence). This CDR3 has 14 amino acids. This chain's CDR3 is CASRLAGTYNEQFF.

The V call is TRBV7-9, the J call TRBJ2-7. The CDR3 is made up of 14 amino acids. CDR1 is SEHNR, CDR2 FQNEAQ, per germline (reference sequence). CDR3: CASSLISNGYEQYF. Full variable domain (remainder filled in from reference TRBV7-9 and TRBJ2-7): DTGVSQNPRHKITKRGQNVTFRCDPISEHNRLYWYRQTLGQGPEFLTYFQNEAQLEKSRLLSDRFSAERPKGSFSTLEIQRTEQGDSAMYLCASSLISNGYEQYFGPGTRLTVT.

V gene TRBV13 combines with J gene TRBJ2-7; TCRdb's assignment of TRBD1 cannot be checked, as there is no DNA. The CDR3 is 16 amino acids. The germline V gene has CDR1 PRHDT and CDR2 FYEKMQ (reference sequence). The CDR3 spells CASSLGLGGFSYEQYF.

V is TRBV5-1 and J is TRBJ2-3; TCRdb outputs TRBD1, but without DNA this stays unchecked. Germline-derived CDR1 and CDR2 are SGHRS and YFSETQ. The CDR3 totals 15 residues. The CDR3 here is CASSLQGTSTDTQYF.

This rearrangement joins TRBV28 to TRBJ2-3. The CDR3 loop spans 16 amino acids. Germline lookup yields CDR1 MDHEN and CDR2 SYDVKM. The CDR3 loop is CASSLVPPASTDTQYF.

The chain couples TRBV11-2 to TRBJ2-3; TCRdb calls TRBD2, which cannot be checked without DNA. The CDR3 contains 16 residues. Germline V gene data show CDR1 as SGHAT and CDR2 as FQNNGV. The CDR3 spells CASSFRTSGGPDTQYF.